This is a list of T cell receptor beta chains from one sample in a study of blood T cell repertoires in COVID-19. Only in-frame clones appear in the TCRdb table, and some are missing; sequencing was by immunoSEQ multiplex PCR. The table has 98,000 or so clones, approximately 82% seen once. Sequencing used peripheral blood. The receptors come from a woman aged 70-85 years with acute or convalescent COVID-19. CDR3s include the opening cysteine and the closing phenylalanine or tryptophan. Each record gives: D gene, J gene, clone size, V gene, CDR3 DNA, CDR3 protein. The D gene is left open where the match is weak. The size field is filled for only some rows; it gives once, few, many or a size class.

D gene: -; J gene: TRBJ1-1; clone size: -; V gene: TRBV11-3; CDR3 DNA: TGTGCCAGCAGCTTAGAGAGTGGGAACACTGAAGCTTTCTTT; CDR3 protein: CASSLESGNTEAFF
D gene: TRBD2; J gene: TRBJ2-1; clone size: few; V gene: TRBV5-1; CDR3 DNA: TGCGCCAGCAGCTTGGCCGGGACTAGCGGGGGGTCCTACAATGAGCAGTTCTTC; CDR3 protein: CASSLAGTSGGSYNEQFF
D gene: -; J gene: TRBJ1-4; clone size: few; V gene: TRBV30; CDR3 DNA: TGTGCCTGGAGTGTATCTGAGGGCAAGCTTTTAACTAATGAAAAACTGTTTTTT; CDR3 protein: CAWSVSEGKLLTNEKLFF
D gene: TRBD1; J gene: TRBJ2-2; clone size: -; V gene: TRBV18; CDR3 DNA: TGTGCCAGCTCACCATGGGACAGCCAAAACACCGGGGAGCTGTTTTTT; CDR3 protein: CASSPWDSQNTGELFF
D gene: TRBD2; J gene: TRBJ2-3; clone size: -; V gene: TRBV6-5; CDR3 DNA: TGTGCCAGTGCCACTAGCGGGGGCACAGATACGCAGTATTTT; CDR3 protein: CASATSGGTDTQYF
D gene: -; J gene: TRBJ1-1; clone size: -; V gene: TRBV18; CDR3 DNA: TGTGCCAGCTCACAAGGACAAGCTCAATTCCTCACTGAAGCTTTCTTT; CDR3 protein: CASSQGQAQFLTEAFF
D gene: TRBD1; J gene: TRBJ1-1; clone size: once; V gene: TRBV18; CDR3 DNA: TGTGCCAGCTCCGGGACAGGGTTGAACACTGAAGCTTTCTTT; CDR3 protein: CASSGTGLNTEAFF
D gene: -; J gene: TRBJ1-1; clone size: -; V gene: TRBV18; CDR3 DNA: TGTGCCAGCTCTCCTCGGGGGGCCACTGAAGCTTTCTTT; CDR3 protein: CASSPRGATEAFF
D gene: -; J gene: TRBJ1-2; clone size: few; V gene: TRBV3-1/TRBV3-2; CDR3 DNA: TGTGCCAGCAGCCGACGAGGGCTCCTTGGCCCCTATGGCTACACCTTC; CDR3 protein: CASSRRGLLGPYGYTF
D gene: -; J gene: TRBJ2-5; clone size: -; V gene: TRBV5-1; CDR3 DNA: TGCGCCAGCAGCGGGGGGACAGCCGTCCAGGAGACCCAGTACTTC; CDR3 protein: CASSGGTAVQETQYF
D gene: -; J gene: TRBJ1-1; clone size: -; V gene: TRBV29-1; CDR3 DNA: TGCAGCGTTGACAGGTCGGTTGAAGCTTTCTTT; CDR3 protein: CSVDRSVEAFF
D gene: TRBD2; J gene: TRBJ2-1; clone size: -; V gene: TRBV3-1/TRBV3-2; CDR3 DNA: TGTGCCAGCAGCCTGCTAGCGGGGGGTCACTCCTACAATGAGCAGTTCTTC; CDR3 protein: CASSLLAGGHSYNEQFF
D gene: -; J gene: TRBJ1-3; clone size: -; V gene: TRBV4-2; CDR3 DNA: TGTGCCAGTGTCCGAGACACGCTCTCTGGAAACACCATATATTTT; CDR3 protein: CASVRDTLSGNTIYF
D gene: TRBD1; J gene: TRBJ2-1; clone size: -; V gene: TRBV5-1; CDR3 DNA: TGCGCCAGCAGCTTACGGACAGGGAGCTCCTACAATGAGCAGTTCTTC; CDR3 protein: CASSLRTGSSYNEQFF
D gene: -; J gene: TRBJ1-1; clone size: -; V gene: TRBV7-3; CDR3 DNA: TGTGCCAGCAGCTTAATGTACGAGGTAAACACTGAAGCTTTCTTT; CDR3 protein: CASSLMYEVNTEAFF
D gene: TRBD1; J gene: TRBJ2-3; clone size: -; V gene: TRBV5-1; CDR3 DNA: TGCGCCAGCAGCCGGACAGGGACAGATACGCAGTATTTT; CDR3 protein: CASSRTGTDTQYF
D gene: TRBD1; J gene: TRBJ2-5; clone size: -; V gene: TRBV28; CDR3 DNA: TGTGCCAGCAGATCGACAGGGCATTCGGAGACCCAGTACTTC; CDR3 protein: CASRSTGHSETQYF
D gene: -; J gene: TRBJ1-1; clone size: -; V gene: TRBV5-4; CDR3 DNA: TGTGCCAGCAGCTTGTACGGGGGTTCTGAAGCTTTCTTT; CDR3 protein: CASSLYGGSEAFF
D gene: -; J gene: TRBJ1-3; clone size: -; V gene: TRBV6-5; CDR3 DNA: TGTGCCAGCCGCCAGGGGCCCCGCAACACCATATATTTT; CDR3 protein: CASRQGPRNTIYF
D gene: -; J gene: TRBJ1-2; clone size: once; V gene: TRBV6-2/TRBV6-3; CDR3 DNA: TGTGCCAGCAGCTTTGACAGGCAAGGCTATGGCTACACCTTC; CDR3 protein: CASSFDRQGYGYTF
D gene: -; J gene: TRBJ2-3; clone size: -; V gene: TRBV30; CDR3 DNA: TGTGCCTGGACCCCGGGGAACACAGATACGCAGTATTTT; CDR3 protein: CAWTPGNTDTQYF
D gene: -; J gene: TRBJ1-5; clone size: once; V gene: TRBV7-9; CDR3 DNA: TGTGCCAGCAGCTTAGACGGTAATCAGCCCCAGCATTTT; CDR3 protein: CASSLDGNQPQHF
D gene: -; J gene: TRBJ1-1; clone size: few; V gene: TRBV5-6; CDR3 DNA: TGTGCCAGCAGTGGACAGAACACTGAAGCTTTCTTT; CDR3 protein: CASSGQNTEAFF
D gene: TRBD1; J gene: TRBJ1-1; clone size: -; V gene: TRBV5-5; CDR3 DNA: TGTGCCAGCAGCTCCTACAGGGGTAAAAGTGAAGCTTTCTTT; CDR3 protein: CASSSYRGKSEAFF
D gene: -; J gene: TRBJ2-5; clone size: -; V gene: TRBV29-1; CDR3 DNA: TGCAGCGTTGTACCACGGGGAGCGTGGAAAGAGACCCAGTACTTC; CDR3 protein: CSVVPRGAWKETQYF
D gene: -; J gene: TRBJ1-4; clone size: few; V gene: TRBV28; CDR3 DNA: TGTGCCAGCAGCACCCCAGCGGTTGAAAAACTGTTTTTT; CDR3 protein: CASSTPAVEKLFF
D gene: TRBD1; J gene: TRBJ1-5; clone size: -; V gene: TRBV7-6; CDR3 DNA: TGTGCCAGCAGCTCCAACACAGGGGGCAATCAGCCCCAGCATTTT; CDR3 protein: CASSSNTGGNQPQHF
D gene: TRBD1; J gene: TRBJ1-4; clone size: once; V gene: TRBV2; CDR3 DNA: TGTGCCAGCAGAGATCACGGACAGGGGTCTAGGGAAAAACTGTTTTTT; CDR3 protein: CASRDHGQGSREKLFF
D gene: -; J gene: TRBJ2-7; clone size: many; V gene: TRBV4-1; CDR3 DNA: TGCGCCAGCAGCTACCTCCAGAATTCCTACGAGCAGTACTTC; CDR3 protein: CASSYLQNSYEQYF
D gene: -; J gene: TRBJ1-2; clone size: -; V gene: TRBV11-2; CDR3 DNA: TGTGCCAGCAGCTCCCACCGTGGGAGCAGGGAGGGGTATGGCTACACCTTC; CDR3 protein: CASSSHRGSREGYGYTF
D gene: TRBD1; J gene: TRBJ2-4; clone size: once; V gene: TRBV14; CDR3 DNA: TGTGCCAGCAGCTCCCGATGGACAGGGGAAAGAAACATTCAGTACTTC; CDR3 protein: CASSSRWTGERNIQYF
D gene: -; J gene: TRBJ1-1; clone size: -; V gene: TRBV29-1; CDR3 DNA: TGCAGCGTAACGGACATATCGAACACTGAAGCTTTCTTT; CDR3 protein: CSVTDISNTEAFF
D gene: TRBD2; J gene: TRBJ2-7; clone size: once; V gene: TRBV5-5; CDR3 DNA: TGTGCCAGCAGCTTGGCCTCAGGGAGGGGCTACGAGCAGTACTTC; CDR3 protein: CASSLASGRGYEQYF
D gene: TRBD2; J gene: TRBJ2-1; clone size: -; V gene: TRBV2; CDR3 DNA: TGTGCCAGCAGTGAAGGCGGGAGGGGATCCTACAATGAGCAGTTCTTC; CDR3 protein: CASSEGGRGSYNEQFF
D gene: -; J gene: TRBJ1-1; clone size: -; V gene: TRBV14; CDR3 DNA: TGTGCCAGCAGCCAGGCCCAGGTCACTGAAGCTTTCTTT; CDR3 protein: CASSQAQVTEAFF